This T cell receptor (beta chain) was documented in a study of blood T cell repertoires in COVID-19. About the study: Italy, Spain and the United States were the sources of the convalescent and acute COVID-19 samples. PBMCs, B-cell-depleted T cells, or T cells were the source of the cDNA or gDNA that made up the material.

V trimming: 6 bases; J trimming: 0 bases; junction bases outside the gene matches: 1. The CDR3 sequence is 15 residues long. The germline V gene encodes CDR1 MGHDK and CDR2 SYGVNS. How the authors handled the data: The assay estimated nucleated cells by amplifying reference gene primers. Here immunoSEQ multiplex PCR was the method, and the copy in TCRdb shows in-frame clones only, minus some. D and trimming come from the DNA, and the V and J calls and clone size come from that table. The data show tens of thousands of clones, over 75% seen once. The genes are TRBV25-1 and TRBJ1-6; TRBD1 aligns across 8 bases. The sequence derives from an elderly woman with acute or convalescent COVID-19. Input material: peripheral blood. The CDR3 reads CASRQGDSYNSPLHF. In nucleotides, the CDR3 is TGTGCCAGCAGACAGGGGGACTCCTATAATTCACCCCTCCACTTT.